This record covers a single T cell receptor beta chain. What it binds is unknown. This entry belongs to a study of cytotoxic CD8 clonotypes in ibrutinib-treated CLL. General study results and limits: Clonality rose at ibrutinib response, held steady in sustained remission, and fell toward baseline at progression.

The V end was cut by 4 bases, the J end by 4 bases, with 14 bases between. The CDR3 totals 15 residues. In germline, CDR1 is SGHNT, CDR2 YYREEE (reference sequence). A 1 in 200,000 to 1 in 1 million T cell depth was the sequencing target. TCRdb keeps only in-frame clones here, not all; method: immunoSEQ multiplex PCR. Here the sample spans 130,000 to 150,000 clones, roughly three quarters being singletons. Specimen: PBMCs, collected after 12 months of ibrutinib treatment. The TCR comes from a human donor with chronic lymphocytic leukemia. The genes are TRBV5-4 and TRBJ2-2, with D possibly TRBD1 on 5 matching bases. This CDR3 reads CASSQGGAFTGELFF. The CDR3 bases are TGTGCCAGCAGCCAAGGTGGGGCCTTCACCGGGGAGCTGTTTTTT.